Listed here is a single T cell receptor (beta chain). The target antigen is unknown. Possible read error: a much larger clone is one base away. This record comes from a study of regulatory T cells in long-lasting Graves disease. Findings of the study overall: Patients with persistent disease shared 2,741 public clonotypes, outpacing the approximately 870 shared by new patients. Segments TRBV28, TRBJ1-2 and TRBJ2-5 showed preferential usage in persistent disease.

Construction of the TCR beta libraries employed iRepertoire HTBI primers in conjunction with Arm-PCR of CDR3 regions. The authors' processing: Identified across the samples were approximately 60 TRBV segments and roughly 14 TRBJ segments. TCRdb redid the calling of the multiplex PCR reads with MiXCR, one entry per CDR3 protein. It is TCRdb's table, rather than the study itself, that gives the V and J calls and clone size. The data show 450,000 or so distinct CDR3 sequences, 22% seen once. The time point is: persistent/refractory GD, antithyroid drugs over 5 years with positive TRAb. PBMC-extracted RNA yielded the TCR library. Germline CDR1 and CDR2: MNHEY and SVGEGT. Trimming took off 9 bases at V and 4 bases at J, with 24 bases between the two ends. The CDR3 consists of 16 residues.

This TCR was recovered from a female donor with Graves disease. This rearrangement joins TRBV6-2 or TRBV6-3 to TRBJ2-5, with D possibly being TRBD2 (6 bases). Specimen: peripheral blood mononuclear cells (PBMCs), collected when the disease was refractory, from a patient treated with antithyroid drugs. In DNA, the CDR3 is TGTGCCAGTAGGCACCTCGGGACTGCATACCGAGAGACCCAGTACTTC. It encodes CASRHLGTAYRETQYF.